The clone carrying this T cell receptor (beta chain) has a handful of counts. This entry comes from a study of blood T cell repertoires in COVID-19. Study-wide background: Whether acute or convalescent, the COVID-19 samples came from the United States, Italy and Spain.

The CDR3 length is 14 residues. Per the germline V gene, CDR1 is SGHTA and CDR2 is FQGNSA. Trimming shortened V by 1 base and J by 5 bases, and 12 bases separated the two germline ends. TCRdb's copy holds only in-frame clones and misses some; the assay was immunoSEQ multiplex PCR. Among 75,000 to 95,000 clones listed, roughly 78% were seen once. The chain combines TRBV7-2 with TRBJ2-7, with D possibly TRBD1 on 5 matching bases. The clonotype comes from a woman of 80 years or more with active or convalescent COVID-19. The source material was peripheral blood. In nucleotides, the CDR3 is TGTGCCAGCAGCTTAGGGGGCAGAGGCAACGAGCAGTACTTC. Translation gives CASSLGGRGNEQYF.